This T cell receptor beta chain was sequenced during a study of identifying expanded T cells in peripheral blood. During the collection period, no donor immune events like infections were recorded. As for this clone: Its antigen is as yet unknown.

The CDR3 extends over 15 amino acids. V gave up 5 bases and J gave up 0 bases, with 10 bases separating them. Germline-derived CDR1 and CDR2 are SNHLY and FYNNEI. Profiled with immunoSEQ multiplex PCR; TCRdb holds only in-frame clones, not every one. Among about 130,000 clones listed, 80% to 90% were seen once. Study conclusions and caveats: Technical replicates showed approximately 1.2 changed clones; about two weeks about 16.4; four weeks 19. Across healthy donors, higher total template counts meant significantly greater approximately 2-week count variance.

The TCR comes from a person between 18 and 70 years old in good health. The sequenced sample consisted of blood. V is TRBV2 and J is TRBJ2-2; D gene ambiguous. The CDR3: CASSPTLPNTGELFF. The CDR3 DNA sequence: TGTGCCAGCAGTCCAACCCTCCCGAACACCGGGGAGCTGTTTTTT.